This section outlines one T cell receptor beta chain sequence together with its context. The antigen is undetermined. CDR1 is SGHTA and CDR2 is FQGNSA in the germline V gene. This CDR3 is built from 16 residues. The V and J ends lost 7 bases and 4 bases, in that order; junction bases with no gene match: 10. The source of the sample is a study of cytomegalovirus exposure and HLA in healthy donors. The study, taken as a whole, reports: The study put 150 or so TCR beta chains on its list as cytomegalovirus-associated.

Separation from the roughly 670-subject first cohort characterized the roughly 120-subject validation cohort, to which the donors belonged. Produced via immunoSEQ multiplex PCR; TCRdb's table is partial and in-frame only. The profile covers tens of thousands of clones, with 90% to 97% appearing a single time and 1.6% taken by the ten largest. This chain joins TRBV7-2 and TRBJ2-5; 12 bases match TRBD2. The origin of this receptor is a man between 18 and 29 years old in good health and CMV-seropositive. Sequenced material: PBMCs. CDR3: CASTQSPLAGGETQYF. The CDR3 DNA reads TGTGCCAGCACTCAAAGCCCACTAGCGGGAGGAGAGACCCAGTACTTC. Variable domain in full (rest from reference TRBV7-2 and TRBJ2-5): GAGVSQSPSNKVTEKGKDVELRCDPISGHTALYWYRQSLGQGLEFLIYFQGNSAPDKSGLPSDRFSAERTGGSVSTLTIQRTQQEDSAVYLCASTQSPLAGGETQYFGPGTRLLVL.